This TCR beta chain was captured by sequencing in a study of blood T cell repertoires in COVID-19. Study as a whole: Material from acute and convalescent COVID-19 was sourced from the United States, Italy and Spain. T cells, B-cell-depleted T cells, or PBMCs supplied cDNA or gDNA.

Original data processing: From reference gene primer amplification, estimates of nucleated cell counts were derived. Method: immunoSEQ multiplex PCR; TCRdb's copy keeps in-frame clones and lacks some. V and J calls and clone size follow that table, whereas D and trimming were derived from the DNA. Counted here are about 150,000 clones, more than 70% occurring once; the ten biggest clones make up about 11%. The specimen sequenced was peripheral blood. This receptor was taken from a woman aged 80 or older with active or convalescent COVID-19.

The CDR3 protein is CSASRGGDYNEQFF. The CDR3 DNA reads TGCAGTGCTAGTCGGGGAGGGGACTACAATGAGCAGTTCTTC. This chain links TRBV20-1 with TRBJ2-1; the match to TRBD2 covers 7 bases. V lost 3 bases and J lost 3; bases outside the gene matches: 5. The length of the CDR3 is 14 residues. Per germline, CDR1 DFQATT and CDR2 SNEGSKA (reference sequence).